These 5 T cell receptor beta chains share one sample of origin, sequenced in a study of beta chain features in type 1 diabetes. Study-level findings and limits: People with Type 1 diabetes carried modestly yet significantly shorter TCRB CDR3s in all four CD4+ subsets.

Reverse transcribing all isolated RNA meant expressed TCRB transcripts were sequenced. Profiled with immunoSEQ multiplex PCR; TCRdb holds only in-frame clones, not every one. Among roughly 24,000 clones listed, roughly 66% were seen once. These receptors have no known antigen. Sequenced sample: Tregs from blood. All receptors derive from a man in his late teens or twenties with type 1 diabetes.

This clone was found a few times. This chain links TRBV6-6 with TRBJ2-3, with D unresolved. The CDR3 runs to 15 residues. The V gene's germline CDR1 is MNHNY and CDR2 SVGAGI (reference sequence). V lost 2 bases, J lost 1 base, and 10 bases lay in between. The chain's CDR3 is CASSYGLAGTDTQYF. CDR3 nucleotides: TGTGCCAGCAGTTACGGTTTGGCAGGCACAGATACGCAGTATTTT.

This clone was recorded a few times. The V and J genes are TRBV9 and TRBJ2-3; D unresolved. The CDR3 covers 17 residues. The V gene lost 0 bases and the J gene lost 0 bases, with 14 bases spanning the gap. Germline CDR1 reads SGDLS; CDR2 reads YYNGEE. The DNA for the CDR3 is TGTGCCAGCAGCGTAGCCCCAACCAGGCGAAGCACAGATACGCAGTATTTT. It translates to CASSVAPTRRSTDTQYF.

The CDR3 loop is CASLPRSGGEQNEQFF. CDR3 in DNA: TGTGCCAGCCTACCCCGCTCGGGGGGGGAGCAGAATGAGCAGTTCTTC. The V gene is TRBV6-6, the J gene TRBJ2-1; 8 bases fit TRBD2. Per germline, CDR1 MNHNY and CDR2 SVGAGI (reference sequence). The CDR3 runs to 16 residues. Trimming took 8 bases from V and 7 from J; bases not matched to a gene: 16.

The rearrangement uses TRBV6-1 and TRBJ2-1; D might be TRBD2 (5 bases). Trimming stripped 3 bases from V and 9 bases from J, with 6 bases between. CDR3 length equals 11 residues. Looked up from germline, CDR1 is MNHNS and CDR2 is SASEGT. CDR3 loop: CASSDRGEQFF. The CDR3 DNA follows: TGTGCCAGCAGTGATCGGGGTGAGCAGTTCTTC.

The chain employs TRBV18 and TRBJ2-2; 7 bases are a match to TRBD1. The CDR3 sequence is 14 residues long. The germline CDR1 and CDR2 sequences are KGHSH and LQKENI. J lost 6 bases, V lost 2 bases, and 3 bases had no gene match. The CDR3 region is CASSPVGTAGELFF. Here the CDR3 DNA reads TGTGCCAGCTCACCAGTGGGGACAGCCGGGGAGCTGTTTTTT.